This TCR beta chain was profiled in a study of lymphopenia after photon versus proton radiotherapy. Study-level points and caveats: Oligoclonal CD8+ Temra expansion after nadir drove photon patients' diversity drop. Relative stability marked proton patients; photon patients lost diversity and naive cells. Larger post-nadir TCR diversity loss correlated inversely with survival in deceased patients.

Remarks on this clone: Antigen unknown.

Measured with immunoSEQ multiplex PCR; TCRdb has only the in-frame clones, and not every one. The table has some 30,000 clones, 85% to 90% seen once. Sequenced here: peripheral blood, sampled from a patient treated with photon-based radiotherapy. This clonotype was sampled from a woman aged 45-65 years with pancreatic cancer.

CDR3 residues: CASSQGTGELFF. CDR3 DNA: TGCGCCAGCAGCCAAGGAACCGGGGAGCTGTTTTTT. The chain has TRBV4-1 and TRBJ2-2, with D uncertain. The CDR3 totals 12 residues. Trimming removed 1 base from V and 5 bases from J, with 2 bases in between. Per the germline V gene, CDR1 is MGHRA and CDR2 is YSYEKL.